This T cell receptor beta chain was documented in a study of T cell repertoires in cytomegalovirus infection. Across the whole study: Both CMV infection and a matching HLA type were indicated by public TCR beta signatures.

From the reads, TCRdb called clonotypes with MiXCR, one entry per CDR3 protein. This sample has 510,000 or so distinct CDR3 sequences, with approximately 25% found just once. The CDR3 runs 15 residues. Trimming removed 6 bases from V and 0 bases from J, with 12 bases in between. CDR1 and CDR2 (germline): MNHEY, SMNVEV (reference sequence). The clonotype comes from a human donor in good health (CMV status not recorded). Some clones in this sample may be carry-over from other donors' samples. The gene calls are TRBV27 and TRBJ1-3; D is unclear. The sample taken for sequencing was PBMCs. The CDR3 DNA sequence: TGTGCCAGCAGCAGCCGGCCATTCTCTGGAAACACCATATATTTT. This encodes CASSSRPFSGNTIYF.